The source of this T cell receptor beta chain is a study of cytomegalovirus exposure and HLA in healthy donors. Turning to the study itself: Findings of an earlier analysis included about 100 million unique TCR beta sequences from 200 million or so T cells. Around 78 million unique TCR sequences came from HLA-typed donors in an early release. Study observations and caveats: The authors excluded some V segments, including TRBV6-2 and TRBV6-3, as indistinguishable.

As for this clone: Its target is not known.

Both 60 Vbeta primers and 13 Jbeta primers went into the PCR. Assay: immunoSEQ multiplex PCR; the TCRdb copy retains only in-frame clones and omits some. The repertoire holds about 130,000 clones, with about three quarters as singletons. Germline CDR1 SGHNT, CDR2 YYREEE (reference sequence). CDR3 length: 17 amino acids. Trimming took 0 bases from V and 6 from J; bases not matched to a gene: 13. This chain links TRBV5-4 with TRBJ1-1; 8 bases map to TRBD1. The specimen sequenced was PBMCs. This receptor was identified in an older woman in good health and CMV-seropositive. CDR3 sequence reads: CASSLGYSRGQGAEAFF. CDR3 nucleotides: TGTGCCAGCAGCTTGGGGTACTCCAGGGGGCAGGGAGCTGAAGCTTTCTTT.